This T cell receptor beta chain was identified in a study of T cells in Graves' hyperthyroidism and ophthalmopathy. General observations from the study: Stable hyperthyroidism was told apart from ophthalmopathy by a model built on 13 V-J features. Model predictions of ophthalmopathy came a median approximately seven months before onset.

CDR3 length: 20 residues. J was trimmed by 4 bases and V by 2 bases; bases with no gene match: 18. CDR1 and CDR2 from the germline V gene are MNHEY and SVGEGT. Of note for this clonotype: The antigen is not known.

Clinicians diagnosed patients from clinical symptoms, serum thyroxine and TRAb, thyroid ultrasound and orbital computed tomography. PBMCs stemmed from over 7.5 ml fresh peripheral blood. Using RNA transcripts as the source, TCR beta CDR3 regions were amplified. RT-PCR in the first round (using the HTBI primer set) targeted the TCR CDR3. Each CDR3 protein is one row after TCRdb ran MiXCR on the multiplex PCR reads. This table has 370,000 or so distinct CDR3 sequences, 20% to 30% appearing once. This TCR came from a man over 45 with Graves' hyperthyroidism. The sequenced sample was blood. V is TRBV6-2 or TRBV6-3 and J is TRBJ2-3, with 10 bases lining up with TRBD2. CDR3 coding DNA: TGTGCCAGCAGTTACAGGGACTTCGGACTAGCGGTCCCCGGAGCAGATACGCAGTATTTT. Protein: CASSYRDFGLAVPGADTQYF.